This T cell receptor beta chain was sequenced in a study of CD8+CD57+ T cells in acquired aplastic anemia. Whole-study context: Among healthy donors, CD4+ cells averaged approximately 11 million reads.

Investigators profiled TCR beta VDJ and CDR3 from genomic DNA template. TCRdb passed the reads through MiXCR, listing each CDR3 protein once. Among around 150,000 distinct CDR3 sequences, roughly 40% were seen once, and the ten largest hold over 0.95%. Whole-study results and caveats: Researchers reported that CD8+ Simpson's diversity was not significantly different in patients versus controls.

As concerns this clonotype: Its target is unknown.

The clonotype was recovered from a human donor in good health. Sequencing used sorted CD4+, CD8+, or CD8+CD57+ T cells (not recorded which) from PBMCs.

The CDR3 nucleotides are TGTGCCACCAGTGCCGGCTGGAGGGCGATATCTGCAGATACGCAGTATTTT. It codes for CATSAGWRAISADTQYF. The V call is TRBV24-1, the J call TRBJ2-3; possibly TRBD2 for D (6 bases). Trimming shortened V by 5 bases and J by 4 bases, and 21 bases separated the two germline ends. Germline V gene lookup returns CDR1 KGHDR and CDR2 SFDVKD. The CDR3 loop spans 17 amino acids.